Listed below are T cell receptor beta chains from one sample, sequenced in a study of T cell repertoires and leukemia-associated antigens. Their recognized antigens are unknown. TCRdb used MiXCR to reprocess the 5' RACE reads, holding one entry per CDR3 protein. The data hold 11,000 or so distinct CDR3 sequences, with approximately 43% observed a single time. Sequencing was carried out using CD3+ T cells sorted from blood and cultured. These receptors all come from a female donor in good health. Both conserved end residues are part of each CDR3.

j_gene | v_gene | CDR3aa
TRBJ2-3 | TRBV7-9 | CASGRTGTQYF
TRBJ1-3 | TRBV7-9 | CASSPMAARVLSGNTIYF
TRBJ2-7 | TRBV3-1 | CASSLQRDSSRSF
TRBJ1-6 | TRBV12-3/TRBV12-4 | CASSSRTGGNSPLHF
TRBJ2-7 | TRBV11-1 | CASSPARANKDYEQYF
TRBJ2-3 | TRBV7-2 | CASRVDPASFDTQYF
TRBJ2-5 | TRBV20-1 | CSASDEETQYF
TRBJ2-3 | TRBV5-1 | CASSAPLAGGLDAQYF
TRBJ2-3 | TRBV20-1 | CSASSSRADTQYF
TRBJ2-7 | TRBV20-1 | CSADDYPSGSSYEQYF
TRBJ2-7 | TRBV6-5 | CASSYGHTLYEQYF
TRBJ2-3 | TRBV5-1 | CASQIADTQYF
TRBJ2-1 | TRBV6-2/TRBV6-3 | CASRDPTNEQFF
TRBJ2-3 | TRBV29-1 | CSVAGLAGGTADTQYF
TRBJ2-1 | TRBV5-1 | CASSSGIEQFF
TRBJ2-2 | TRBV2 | CASSFSPARGELFF
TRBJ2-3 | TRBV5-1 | CASSSRTQGLVYRDTQYF
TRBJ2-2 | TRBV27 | CASSSLHTGELFF
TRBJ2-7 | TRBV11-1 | CASSLALGLAGVYEQYF
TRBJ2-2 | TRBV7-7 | CASSSQAGATGELFF
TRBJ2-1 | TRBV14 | CASSQEGYNEQFF
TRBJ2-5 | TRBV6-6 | CASSYKWRGGQETQYF